This is a list of T cell receptor beta chains from one sample in a study of shared clonotypes between healthy human individuals. TCRdb's table, derived via immunoSEQ multiplex PCR, lists solely in-frame clones and lacks some. The table has 1.5 million to 1.9 million clones, about 98% seen once. The specimen was naive CD4+ T cells sorted from blood. These receptors were obtained from a man younger than 45 in good health. CDR3s include the opening cysteine and the closing phenylalanine or tryptophan. The D gene is left open where the match is weak. Clone size is not always given. Where it is, it says once, few, many or a class for expanded clones.

D	V	size	J	DNA	CDR3
.	TRBV5-1	.	TRBJ2-3	TGCGCCAGCAGCTTGGTCCTATTCACAGATACGCAGTATTTT	CASSLVLFTDTQYF
TRBD1	TRBV5-4	once	TRBJ1-1	TGTGCCAGCAGCCGGGACAGCTGGAGTGGAGCTTTCTTT	CASSRDSWSGAFF
TRBD2	TRBV13	.	TRBJ2-1	TGTGCCAGCAGCCCACTAGCGGGAAGCTACAATGAGCAGTTCTTC	CASSPLAGSYNEQFF
.	TRBV5-5	.	TRBJ1-1	TGTGCCAGCAGCTTATTTACAATCGGGAACACTGAAGCTTTCTTT	CASSLFTIGNTEAFF
.	TRBV7-9	.	TRBJ2-1	TGTGCCAGCAGCTTGGGCAGAGAGGGCAATGAGCAGTTCTTC	CASSLGREGNEQFF
TRBD2	TRBV18	.	TRBJ2-2	TGTGCCAGCTCACCACTAGCGGGAGAATGGACCGGGGAGCTGTTTTTT	CASSPLAGEWTGELFF
TRBD1	TRBV5-4	few	TRBJ2-4	TGTGCCAGCAGCTCACCAACAGGGGCGCCAGCAAACATTCAGTACTTC	CASSSPTGAPANIQYF
.	TRBV5-1	.	TRBJ1-2	TGCGCCAGCAGCTTGGGGACAGACTATGGCTACACCTTC	CASSLGTDYGYTF
TRBD1	TRBV11-2	.	TRBJ2-5	TGTGCCAGCAGCCCGGGACAGAGACAAGAGACCCAGTACTTC	CASSPGQRQETQYF
TRBD2	TRBV2	.	TRBJ2-3	TGTGCCAGCAGGGCCCGGACTAGCGGGGCACCAAGTAGCACAGATACGCAGTATTTT	CASRARTSGAPSSTDTQYF
TRBD2	TRBV7-7	.	TRBJ2-1	TGTGCCAGCAGCCCCCGCGTCGGCCTAGCGGGAGGAGCGGGCGTCGATGAGCAGTTCTTC	CASSPRVGLAGGAGVDEQFF
.	TRBV29-1	.	TRBJ2-7	TGCAGCGTTGTACTTCCGAGCTCCTACGAGCAGTACTTC	CSVVLPSSYEQYF
TRBD1	TRBV5-1	.	TRBJ2-1	TGCGCCAGCAGTCCAGGGGGCCTTTACAATGAGCAGTTCTTC	CASSPGGLYNEQFF
.	TRBV11-2	.	TRBJ1-1	TGTGCCAGCAGCTTAAGGAACACTGAAGCTTTCTTT	CASSLRNTEAFF
.	TRBV19	.	TRBJ1-1	TGTGCCAGTAGTATAGAAAATCGGGAAGCTTTCTTT	CASSIENREAFF
TRBD1	TRBV6-5	.	TRBJ2-5	TGTGCCAGCAGTTACTTCGGGACAGGGAGCGAGACCCAGTACTTC	CASSYFGTGSETQYF
TRBD1	TRBV5-1	.	TRBJ2-7	TGCGCCAGCAGCGTAGGGGGACAGGCCTCCTACGAGCAGTACTTC	CASSVGGQASYEQYF
.	TRBV5-4	.	TRBJ1-2	TGTGCCAGCAGCCAGCCGCCCGGGTATGGCTACACCTTC	CASSQPPGYGYTF
.	TRBV18	once	TRBJ2-1	TGTGCCAGCTCACCCGAGACAGTCTACAATGAGCAGTTCTTC	CASSPETVYNEQFF
.	TRBV5-1	.	TRBJ2-7	TGCGCCAGCAGCTCCACCGGGCTAGACTACGAGCAGTACTTC	CASSSTGLDYEQYF
.	TRBV29-1	.	TRBJ1-1	TGCAGCGTTGTCCCCAGGGAAAATGAAGCTTTCTTT	CSVVPRENEAFF
.	TRBV2	.	TRBJ1-1	TGTGCCAGCAGCAAACAGGGAGGCACTGAAGCTTTCTTT	CASSKQGGTEAFF
.	TRBV29-1	.	TRBJ2-2	TGCAGCGTTGGACAGACCAACACCGGGGAGCTGTTTTTT	CSVGQTNTGELFF
.	TRBV30	.	TRBJ1-4	TGTGCCTGGAGTGTACTGAAGGGAAAACTGTTTTTT	CAWSVLKGKLFF
.	TRBV5-4	.	TRBJ2-7	TGTGCCAGCAGCCCCGGACAGACCGCTACCTACGAGCAGTACTTC	CASSPGQTATYEQYF
TRBD1	TRBV5-6	.	TRBJ2-2	TGTGCCAGCGGACAGGGGAACACCGGGGAGCTGTTTTTT	CASGQGNTGELFF
.	TRBV5-1	.	TRBJ2-3	TGCGCCAGCAGGGCCGAGGATACGCAGTATTTT	CASRAEDTQYF
.	TRBV5-1	.	TRBJ1-1	TGCGCCAGCAGCTTGGTGCAGGGCGGCACTGAAGCTTTCTTT	CASSLVQGGTEAFF
TRBD1	TRBV18	once	TRBJ2-3	TGTGCCAGCTCACCCGGGACAGGCACGGACGTCCCGCAGTATTTT	CASSPGTGTDVPQYF
TRBD1	TRBV27	.	TRBJ1-5	TGTGCCAGCAGTTTTTGGACAGGGGGCCGCGGCAATCAGCCCCAGCATTTT	CASSFWTGGRGNQPQHF
TRBD2	TRBV11-2	.	TRBJ2-1	TGTGCCAGCAGCTTAGTAGTAGCGGGGGACTACAATGAGCAGTTCTTC	CASSLVVAGDYNEQFF
TRBD2	TRBV7-7	.	TRBJ2-1	TGTGCCAGCAGCCGACCGGGACTAGCGGGAATCCTTGGGCAGTTCTTC	CASSRPGLAGILGQFF
.	TRBV28	.	TRBJ2-7	TGTGCCAGCAGTTTTCTCTCCAGGGGGGTCTACGAGCAGTACTTC	CASSFLSRGVYEQYF
.	TRBV4-1	.	TRBJ2-2	TGCGCCAGCAGCCAAGATAACAGTTACACCGGGGAGCTGTTTTTT	CASSQDNSYTGELFF
.	TRBV28	.	TRBJ2-5	TGTGCCAGCAGCAATAAAAGGAGGGCGGTGACCCAGTACTTC	CASSNKRRAVTQYF
TRBD2	TRBV18	once	TRBJ2-2	TGTGCCAGCTCACCTATTCTAGCGGAGAACACCGGGGAGCTGTTTTTT	CASSPILAENTGELFF
.	TRBV5-8	.	TRBJ2-7	TGTGCCAGCAGCTTGGATCAGACCCTCTACCGATACGAGCAGTACTTC	CASSLDQTLYRYEQYF
TRBD1	TRBV5-4	.	TRBJ2-7	TGTGCCAGCAGCTCTGGACAGGGGCGACACGAGCAGTACTTC	CASSSGQGRHEQYF
.	TRBV14	.	TRBJ2-3	TGTGCCAGCAGCCGTCCCGGTCAGGGAGCGCGCAGGGATACGCAGTATTTT	CASSRPGQGARRDTQYF
TRBD1	TRBV7-2	.	TRBJ2-7	TGTGCCAGCACAACAACCGGGACAGGGGTTTACGAGCAGTACTTC	CASTTTGTGVYEQYF
.	TRBV20-1	.	TRBJ2-1	TGCAGTGCTAGAAGGTCTACTGAGCAGTTCTTC	CSARRSTEQFF
.	TRBV7-2	.	TRBJ1-4	TGTGCCAGCAGCTTGGCAGGGACCGCGACCTTGGTTAGTGAAAAACTGTTTTTT	CASSLAGTATLVSEKLFF
.	TRBV7-5	.	TRBJ2-2	TGTGCCAGAAGCTCCGGACAGGCCGCGAACACCGGGGAGCTGTTTTTT	CARSSGQAANTGELFF
TRBD2	TRBV7-9	once	TRBJ2-3	TGTGCCAGCAGCTTCGGCCTAGCGGGAGTTGGCACAGATACGCAGTATTTT	CASSFGLAGVGTDTQYF
.	TRBV19	.	TRBJ2-3	TGTGCCAGTAGTACCGGGTGGAGCACAGATACGCAGTATTTT	CASSTGWSTDTQYF
.	TRBV10-2	.	TRBJ2-3	TGCGCCAGCAGTGATCGTGGACAGATTCACGGCACAGATACGCAGTATTTT	CASSDRGQIHGTDTQYF
TRBD2	TRBV7-3	once	TRBJ2-1	TGTGCCAGCAGCCCTTCCCCTTCAAGCGGGAGTTCCCACAATGAGCAGTTCTTC	CASSPSPSSGSSHNEQFF
TRBD2	TRBV11-2	once	TRBJ2-5	TGTGCCAGCAGCTTAGTAGGACCAGTAGCTAGCGGCTCTTGGGAGACCCAGTACTTC	CASSLVGPVASGSWETQYF
TRBD1	TRBV5-1	.	TRBJ1-5	TGCGCCAGCAGCTCCACAGGGGGCGGCAATCAGCCCCAGCATTTT	CASSSTGGGNQPQHF
.	TRBV7-9	.	TRBJ1-4	TGTGCCAGCAGGGCCAATAATGAAAAACTGTTTTTT	CASRANNEKLFF
.	TRBV19	.	TRBJ1-2	TGTGCCACCATGCGTGGCACAGCTAACTATGGCTACACCTTC	CATMRGTANYGYTF
TRBD1	TRBV2	.	TRBJ1-1	TGTGCCAGTACCCTGACCGGGACAGGGGGTATTAGGGCCGCTGAAGCTTTCTTT	CASTLTGTGGIRAAEAFF
TRBD2	TRBV10-3	.	TRBJ2-3	TGTGCCATCAGTGAAGGGAGGGACACAGATACGCAGTATTTT	CAISEGRDTDTQYF
.	TRBV30	.	TRBJ2-5	TGTGCCTGGAGTGTACTGGGATTCCAAGAGACCCAGTACTTC	CAWSVLGFQETQYF
.	TRBV18	.	TRBJ1-3	TGTGCCAGCTCACCAATCGCTGGGACACCAGGAAACACCATATATTTT	CASSPIAGTPGNTIYF